This T cell receptor beta chain was sequenced for a study of T cell repertoires in ileal Crohn's disease. Across the whole study: About half received postoperative treatment, around twelve with thiopurines and roughly 20 anti-TNF. Findings of the study overall: Active smokers at surgery had more clonal expansions than non-smokers.

In regard to this clone: The target antigen is unknown.

Germline-derived CDR1 and CDR2 are SGHTA and FQGTGA. The CDR3 is 15 residues long. V trimming: 1 base; J trimming: 3 bases; junction bases outside the gene matches: 2. Measured with immunoSEQ multiplex PCR; TCRdb has only the in-frame clones, and not every one. This table has about 3,800 clones, about 80% appearing once. The J gene is TRBJ1-4, the V gene TRBV7-3, with 7 bases matching TRBD1. The clonotype was recovered from an adult with Crohn's disease. The specimen sequenced was ileal tissue. In DNA, the CDR3 is TGTGCCAGCAGCTTAAGACAGGGTCCTAATGAAAAACTGTTTTTT. It translates to CASSLRQGPNEKLFF.